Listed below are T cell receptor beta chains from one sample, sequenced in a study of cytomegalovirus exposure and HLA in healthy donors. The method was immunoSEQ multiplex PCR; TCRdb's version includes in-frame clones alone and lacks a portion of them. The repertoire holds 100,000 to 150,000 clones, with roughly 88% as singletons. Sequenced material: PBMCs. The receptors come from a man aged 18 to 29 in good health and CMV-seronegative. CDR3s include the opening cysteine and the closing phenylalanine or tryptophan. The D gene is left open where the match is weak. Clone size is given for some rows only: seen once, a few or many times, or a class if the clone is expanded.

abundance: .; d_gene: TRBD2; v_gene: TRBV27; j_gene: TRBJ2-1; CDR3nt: TGTGCCAGCAGCCGGCGAGCGGGGACGAATGAGCAGTTCTTC; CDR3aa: CASSRRAGTNEQFF
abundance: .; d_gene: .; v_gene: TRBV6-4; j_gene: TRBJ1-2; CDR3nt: TGTGCCAGCAGTGACTCAGGGGATGGTGGCTACACCTTC; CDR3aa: CASSDSGDGGYTF
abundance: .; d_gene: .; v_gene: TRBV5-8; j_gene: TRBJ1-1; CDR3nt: TGTGCCAGCAGCTTGGTTGGGGCTGCTGAAGCTTTCTTT; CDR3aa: CASSLVGAAEAFF
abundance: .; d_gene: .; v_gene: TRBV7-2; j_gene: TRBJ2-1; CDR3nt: TGTGCCAGCAGCTTATGGCAGCTCGGGGATGAGCAGTTCTTC; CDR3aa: CASSLWQLGDEQFF
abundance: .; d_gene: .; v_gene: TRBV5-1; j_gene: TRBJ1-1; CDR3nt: TGCGCCAGCAGCTTCACAGGGACGATGAACACTGAAGCTTTCTTT; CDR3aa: CASSFTGTMNTEAFF
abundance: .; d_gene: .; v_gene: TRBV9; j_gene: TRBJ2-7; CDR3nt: TGTGCCAGCAGCGCAGGACAAACCGGCTCCTACGAGCAGTACTTC; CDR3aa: CASSAGQTGSYEQYF
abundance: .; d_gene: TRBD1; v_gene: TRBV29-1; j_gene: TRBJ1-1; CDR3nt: TGCAGCGCTACGGACAGGGGGCTGACTGAAGCTTTCTTT; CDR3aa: CSATDRGLTEAFF
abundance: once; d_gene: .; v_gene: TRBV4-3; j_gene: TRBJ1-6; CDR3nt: TGCGCCAGCAGCCAAGATCCCCAGGGCCAGGGCTTGGATTCACCCCTCCACTTT; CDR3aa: CASSQDPQGQGLDSPLHF
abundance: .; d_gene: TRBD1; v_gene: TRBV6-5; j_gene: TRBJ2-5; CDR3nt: TGTGCCAGCAGCCGTGACAGGGGCGAGACCCAGTACTTC; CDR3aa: CASSRDRGETQYF
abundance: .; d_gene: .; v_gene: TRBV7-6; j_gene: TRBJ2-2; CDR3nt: TGTGCCAGCAGCTTAGTTAGCGCAGAGGGAACCGGGGAGCTGTTTTTT; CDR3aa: CASSLVSAEGTGELFF
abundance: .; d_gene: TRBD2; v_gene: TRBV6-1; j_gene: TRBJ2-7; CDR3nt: TGTGCCAGCAGTGACTTGGGACTACAAGAGCAGTACTTC; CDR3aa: CASSDLGLQEQYF
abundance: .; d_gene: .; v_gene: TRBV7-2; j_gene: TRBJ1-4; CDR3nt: TGTGCCAGCCAGGGTTCAACTAATGAAAAACTGTTTTTT; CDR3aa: CASQGSTNEKLFF
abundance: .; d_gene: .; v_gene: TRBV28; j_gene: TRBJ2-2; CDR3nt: TGTGCCAGCATATCAGGGGCCACCGGGGAGCTGTTTTTT; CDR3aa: CASISGATGELFF
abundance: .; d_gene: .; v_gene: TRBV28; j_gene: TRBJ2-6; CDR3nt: TGTGCCAGCAGTGACCGGCGGGGTACCGGGGCCAACGTCCTGACTTTC; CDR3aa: CASSDRRGTGANVLTF
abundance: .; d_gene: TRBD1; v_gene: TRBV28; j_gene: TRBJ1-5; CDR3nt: TGTGCCAGCAGTCGGGACAGGGGAAGCAATCAGCCCCAGCATTTT; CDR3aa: CASSRDRGSNQPQHF
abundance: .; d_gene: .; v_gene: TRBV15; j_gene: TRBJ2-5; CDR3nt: TGTGCCACCAGCAGAGAACGCGGAGAGACCCAGTACTTC; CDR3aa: CATSRERGETQYF
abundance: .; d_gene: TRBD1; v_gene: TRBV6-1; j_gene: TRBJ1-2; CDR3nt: TGTGCCAGCAAATGGACAGGGCAAGACGGCTACACCTTC; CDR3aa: CASKWTGQDGYTF
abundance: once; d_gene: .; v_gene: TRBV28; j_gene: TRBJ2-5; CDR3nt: TGTGCCAGCAGTTTACATGGCGGGGCTAAACAGTACCAAGAGACCCAGTACTTC; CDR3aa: CASSLHGGAKQYQETQYF
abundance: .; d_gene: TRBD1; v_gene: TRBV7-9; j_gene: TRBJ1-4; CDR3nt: TGTGCCAGCAGCTTATGGGACAGGGGAGTGGAAAAACTGTTTTTT; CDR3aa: CASSLWDRGVEKLFF
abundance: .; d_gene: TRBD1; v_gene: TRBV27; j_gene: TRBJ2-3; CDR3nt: TGTGCCAGCAGTTCTCTTTACGGGGTAGGGGGCGTCACAGATACGCAGTATTTT; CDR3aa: CASSSLYGVGGVTDTQYF
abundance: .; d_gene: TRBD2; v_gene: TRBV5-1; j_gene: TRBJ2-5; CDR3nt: TGCGCCAGCAGTTCAGGACTAGCGGGCGTGTACCAAGAGACCCAGTACTTC; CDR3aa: CASSSGLAGVYQETQYF
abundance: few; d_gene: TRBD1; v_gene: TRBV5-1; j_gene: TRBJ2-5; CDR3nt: TGCGCCAGCAGCTTGGACGGCTTGGGACAGGGGATGAAGACCCAGTACTTC; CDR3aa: CASSLDGLGQGMKTQYF
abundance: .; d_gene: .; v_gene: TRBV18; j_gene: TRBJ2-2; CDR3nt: TGTGCCAGCTCACCACCGGGCAGGATGAACACCGGGGAGCTGTTTTTT; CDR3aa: CASSPPGRMNTGELFF
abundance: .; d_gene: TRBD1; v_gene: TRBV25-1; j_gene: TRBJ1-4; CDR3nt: TGTGCCAGCAGTCTCCCTGGGACAGGGAAAGAAAAACTGTTTTTT; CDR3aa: CASSLPGTGKEKLFF
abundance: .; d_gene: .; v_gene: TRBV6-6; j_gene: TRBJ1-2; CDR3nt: TGTGCCAGCAGTTATGGGGGCAGGGATAGTGGCTACACCTTC; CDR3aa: CASSYGGRDSGYTF
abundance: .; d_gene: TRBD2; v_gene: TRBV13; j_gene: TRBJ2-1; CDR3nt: TGTGCCAGCAGCTTAGCCGGGCTAGCGGGTTGGGATGAGCAGTTCTTC; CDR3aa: CASSLAGLAGWDEQFF
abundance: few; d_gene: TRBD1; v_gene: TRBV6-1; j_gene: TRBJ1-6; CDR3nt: TGTGCCAGCACTTCGACAGGGGGTAATTCACCCCTCCACTTT; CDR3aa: CASTSTGGNSPLHF
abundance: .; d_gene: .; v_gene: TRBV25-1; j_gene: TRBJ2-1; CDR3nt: TGTGCCAGCAGTATCCGGGACACACAGCAGTTCTTC; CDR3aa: CASSIRDTQQFF
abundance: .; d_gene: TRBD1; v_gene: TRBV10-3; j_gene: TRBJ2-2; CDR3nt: TGTGCCATCAGTGGCGGGGACAGGAAAAGTTCCGGGGAGCTGTTTTTT; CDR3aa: CAISGGDRKSSGELFF
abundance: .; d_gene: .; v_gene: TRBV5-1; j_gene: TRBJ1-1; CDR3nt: TGCGCCGCCTCGAGGTCATCCAACACTGAAGCTTTCTTT; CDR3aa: CAASRSSNTEAFF
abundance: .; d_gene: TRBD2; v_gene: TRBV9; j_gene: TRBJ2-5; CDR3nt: TGTGCCAGCAACCTAGCGGGGGGCCAAGAGACCCAGTACTTC; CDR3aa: CASNLAGGQETQYF
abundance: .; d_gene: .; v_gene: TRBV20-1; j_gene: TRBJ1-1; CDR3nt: TGCAGTGCTATACTAAGATTAGAAGCTTTCTTT; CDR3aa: CSAILRLEAFF
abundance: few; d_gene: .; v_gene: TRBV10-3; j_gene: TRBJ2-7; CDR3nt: TGTGCCATCAGTGCGTGGAGTCGTCGGTACTTC; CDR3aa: CAISAWSRRYF
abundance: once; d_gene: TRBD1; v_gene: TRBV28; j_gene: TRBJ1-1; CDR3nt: TGTGCCAGCAGTCCCACAGGGGTTAGGACTGAAGCTTTCTTT; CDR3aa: CASSPTGVRTEAFF
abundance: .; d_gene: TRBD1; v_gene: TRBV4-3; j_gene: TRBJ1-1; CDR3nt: TGCGCCAGCAGCCATAGACAGGGGAACACTGAAGCTTTCTTT; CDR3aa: CASSHRQGNTEAFF
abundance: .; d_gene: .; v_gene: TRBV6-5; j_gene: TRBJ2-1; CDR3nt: TGTGCCAGCAGTTCTATGACTGTCCCGACTGAGCAGTTCTTC; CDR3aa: CASSSMTVPTEQFF
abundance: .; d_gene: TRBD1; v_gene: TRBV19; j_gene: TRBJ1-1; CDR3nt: TGTGCCAGCCAGGACAGGGGCCCTTGGACTGAAGCTTTCTTT; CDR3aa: CASQDRGPWTEAFF
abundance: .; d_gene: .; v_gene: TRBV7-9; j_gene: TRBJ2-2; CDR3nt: TGTGCCAGCAGCTTAGACAGGATCACAATCGCCGGGGAGCTGTTTTTT; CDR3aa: CASSLDRITIAGELFF
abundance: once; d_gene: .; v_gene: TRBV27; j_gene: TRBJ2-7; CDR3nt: TGTGCCAGCACCTCACAAGCTAGCACGAACGGTGGCGAGCAGTACTTC; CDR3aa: CASTSQASTNGGEQYF
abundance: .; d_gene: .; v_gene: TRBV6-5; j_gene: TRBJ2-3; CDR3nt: TGTGCCACCAAGGAGACGACTAGCACAGATACGCAGTATTTT; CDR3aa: CATKETTSTDTQYF
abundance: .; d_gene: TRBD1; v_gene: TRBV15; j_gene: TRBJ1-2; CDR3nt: TGTGCCACCAGCAAGAACCGGGACAGGGTTAGCGGCTACACCTTC; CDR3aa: CATSKNRDRVSGYTF
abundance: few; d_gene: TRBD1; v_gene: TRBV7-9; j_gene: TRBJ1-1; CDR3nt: TGTGCCAGCAGCCGGACAGGCGCTGAAGCTTTCTTT; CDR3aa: CASSRTGAEAFF
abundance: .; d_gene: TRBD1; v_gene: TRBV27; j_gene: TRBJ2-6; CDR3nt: TGTGCCAGCAGTATCAGGGGGAAAAGCTCTGGGGCCAACGTCCTGACTTTC; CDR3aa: CASSIRGKSSGANVLTF
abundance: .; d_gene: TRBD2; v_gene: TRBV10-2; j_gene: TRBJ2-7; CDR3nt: TGCGCCAGCAGAGTAGCGGGATTATACGAGCAGTACTTC; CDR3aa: CASRVAGLYEQYF
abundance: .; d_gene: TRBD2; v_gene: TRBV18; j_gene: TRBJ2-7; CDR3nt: TGTGCCAGCTCACCTCGACTAGCGGGGGCGCCAAGTTACGAGCAGTACTTC; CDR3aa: CASSPRLAGAPSYEQYF
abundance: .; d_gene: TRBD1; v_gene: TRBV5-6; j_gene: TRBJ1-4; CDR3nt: TGTGCCAGCAGCTTGGACAGGGGCTACGCTAATGAAAAACTGTTTTTT; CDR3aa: CASSLDRGYANEKLFF
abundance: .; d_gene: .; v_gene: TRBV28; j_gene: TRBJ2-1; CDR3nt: TGTGCCAGCAGTCCGTCCACGACAGGATATTTTTCGTATGAGCAGTTCTTC; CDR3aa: CASSPSTTGYFSYEQFF
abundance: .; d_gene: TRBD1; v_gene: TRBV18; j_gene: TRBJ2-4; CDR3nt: TGTGCCAGCTCATACGGGACAGGACCTTATCTAGCCAAAAACATTCAGTACTTC; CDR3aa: CASSYGTGPYLAKNIQYF
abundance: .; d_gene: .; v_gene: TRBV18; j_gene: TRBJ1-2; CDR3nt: TGTGCCAGCTCACTCAGAAACCTCTTTTCCTTTGGCTACACCTTC; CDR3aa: CASSLRNLFSFGYTF